This T cell receptor beta chain was captured by sequencing in a study of PD-1 blockade in mismatch repair-deficient tumors. Study details: Enrolled about 2012-2016, patients had progressing, pretreated mismatch repair-deficient cancers of 12 types. Points from the study as a whole: Tumor-resident clones, often absent from pretreatment blood, expanded after pembrolizumab and then contracted.

Clones were read by immunoSEQ multiplex PCR, and TCRdb kept only the in-frame ones, dropping some. The top ten clones hold about 14% of a sample with approximately 120,000 clones, about 88% of them seen once. The CDR3 consists of 13 residues. The germline CDR1 and CDR2 sequences are LNHDA and SQIVND (reference sequence). Deletions cut 3 bases from V and 7 bases from J, with 13 bases between. Mismatch repair deficiency was confirmed in all patients, by PCR or immunohistochemistry. TCRs were sequenced from a few patients responding to pembrolizumab. With respect to this clone: The antigen is not known.

This chain links TRBV19 with TRBJ2-7, with D uncertain. Here the sequenced sample was peripheral blood, taken 44 weeks after starting pembrolizumab. The sequence derives from an adult with mismatch repair-deficient cancer. The CDR3 here is CASSIIVRREQYF. The CDR3 region has the DNA TGTGCCAGTAGTATCATTGTGAGAAGGGAGCAGTACTTC.